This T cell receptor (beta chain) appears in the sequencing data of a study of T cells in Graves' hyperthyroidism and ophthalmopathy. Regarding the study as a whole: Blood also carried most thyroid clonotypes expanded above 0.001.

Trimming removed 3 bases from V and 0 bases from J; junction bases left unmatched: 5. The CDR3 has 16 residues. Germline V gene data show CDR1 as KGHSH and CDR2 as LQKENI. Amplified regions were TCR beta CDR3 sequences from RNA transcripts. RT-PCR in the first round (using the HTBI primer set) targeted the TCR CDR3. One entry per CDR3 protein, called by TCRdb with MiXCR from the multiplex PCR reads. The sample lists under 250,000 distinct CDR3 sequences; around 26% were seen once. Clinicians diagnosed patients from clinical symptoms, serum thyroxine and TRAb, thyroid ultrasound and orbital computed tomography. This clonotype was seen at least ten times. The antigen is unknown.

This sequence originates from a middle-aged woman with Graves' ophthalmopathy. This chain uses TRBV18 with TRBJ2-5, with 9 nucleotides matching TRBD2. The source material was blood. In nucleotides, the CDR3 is TGTGCCAGCTCACCGGCCCTAGCGGGAAACCAAGAGACCCAGTACTTC. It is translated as CASSPALAGNQETQYF.